These T cell receptor beta chains were read from a single sample in a study of blood T cell repertoires in COVID-19. The repertoire was sequenced with immunoSEQ multiplex PCR; TCRdb's copy has only in-frame clones and lacks some. Of about 280,000 clones in the sample, 75% to 90% were seen once. The sample consisted of peripheral blood. The receptors shown here come from a woman in her forties who had recovered from COVID-19. CDR3s include the opening cysteine and the closing phenylalanine or tryptophan. Fields, in order: CDR3 length, D gene, V gene, clone size, J gene, CDR3 protein, CDR3 DNA. A D gene is named only where the DNA matches it firmly. Some rows have no size entry. The others give once, few or many, or a class for an expanded clone.

length: 16; D: TRBD1; V: TRBV6-5; size: few; J: TRBJ1-1; CDR3: CASSSTGQGKNTEAFF; DNA: TGTGCCAGCAGTTCGACGGGACAGGGGAAAAACACTGAAGCTTTCTTT
length: 14; D: TRBD1; V: TRBV30; size: few; J: TRBJ1-1; CDR3: CAWTEQGAWTEAFF; DNA: TGTGCCTGGACTGAACAGGGGGCATGGACTGAAGCTTTCTTT
length: 14; D: TRBD2; V: TRBV6-2/TRBV6-3; size: .; J: TRBJ2-7; CDR3: CASSRTSGSHEQYF; DNA: TGTGCCAGCAGCCGGACTAGCGGGAGCCACGAGCAGTACTTC
length: 15; D: .; V: TRBV9; size: .; J: TRBJ1-3; CDR3: CASSPARSSGNTIYF; DNA: TGTGCCAGCAGCCCAGCAAGGAGCTCTGGAAACACCATATATTTT
length: 14; D: TRBD1; V: TRBV13; size: few; J: TRBJ1-1; CDR3: CASSLRTGSAEAFF; DNA: TGTGCCAGCAGCTTAAGGACAGGGTCGGCTGAAGCTTTCTTT
length: 15; D: TRBD1; V: TRBV7-8; size: .; J: TRBJ1-2; CDR3: CASSPSTGLGYGYTF; DNA: TGTGCCAGCAGCCCATCGACAGGGTTGGGCTATGGCTACACCTTC
length: 15; D: .; V: TRBV2; size: .; J: TRBJ2-3; CDR3: CASSVQQGVTDTQYF; DNA: TGTGCCAGCAGTGTACAACAGGGTGTCACAGATACGCAGTATTTT
length: 15; D: TRBD2; V: TRBV6-4; size: few; J: TRBJ2-2; CDR3: CASSEGSGSTGELFF; DNA: TGTGCCAGCAGTGAGGGTAGCGGGAGCACCGGGGAGCTGTTTTTT
length: 14; D: .; V: TRBV2; size: .; J: TRBJ1-2; CDR3: CASSGLSPHYGYTF; DNA: TGTGCCAGCAGTGGGCTTTCGCCCCACTATGGCTACACCTTC
length: 14; D: .; V: TRBV19; size: few; J: TRBJ1-5; CDR3: CASSIETRDQPQHF; DNA: TGTGCCAGTAGTATAGAAACTAGGGATCAGCCCCAGCATTTT
length: 20; D: TRBD2; V: TRBV5-5; size: .; J: TRBJ2-5; CDR3: CASSLKAPGLAGFLGETQYF; DNA: TGTGCCAGCAGCTTAAAGGCGCCGGGACTAGCGGGATTCTTAGGAGAGACCCAGTACTTC
length: 15; D: .; V: TRBV2; size: .; J: TRBJ2-7; CDR3: CASSEGTVVTYEQYF; DNA: TGTGCCAGCAGTGAAGGGACAGTAGTGACCTACGAGCAGTACTTC
length: 12; D: .; V: TRBV5-5; size: few; J: TRBJ2-7; CDR3: CASAGLSYEQYF; DNA: TGTGCCAGCGCGGGACTCTCCTACGAGCAGTACTTC
length: 16; D: TRBD1; V: TRBV18; size: .; J: TRBJ2-5; CDR3: CASSQRGTGNQETQYF; DNA: TGTGCCAGCTCACAACGAGGGACAGGCAACCAAGAGACCCAGTACTTC
length: 13; D: .; V: TRBV14; size: .; J: TRBJ2-6; CDR3: CASSPEWANVLTF; DNA: TGTGCCAGCAGCCCCGAGTGGGCCAACGTCCTGACTTTC
length: 12; D: .; V: TRBV19; size: .; J: TRBJ2-2; CDR3: CASSTYTGELFF; DNA: TGTGCCAGTAGTACCTACACCGGGGAGCTGTTTTTT
length: 14; D: TRBD1; V: TRBV28; size: .; J: TRBJ1-4; CDR3: CASSPRDRGEKLFF; DNA: TGTGCCAGCAGCCCCAGGGACAGGGGGGAAAAACTGTTTTTT
length: 16; D: .; V: TRBV18; size: .; J: TRBJ2-1; CDR3: CASSPPRVGIGNEQFF; DNA: TGTGCCAGCTCACCACCTAGAGTCGGGATCGGCAATGAGCAGTTCTTC
length: 12; D: TRBD1; V: TRBV10-3; size: .; J: TRBJ2-7; CDR3: CAISSGGYEQYF; DNA: TGTGCCATCAGCTCAGGGGGATACGAGCAGTACTTC
length: 15; D: TRBD1; V: TRBV28; size: .; J: TRBJ1-5; CDR3: CASRYGTGINQPQHF; DNA: TGTGCCAGCAGATATGGGACAGGAATTAATCAGCCCCAGCATTTT
length: 14; D: .; V: TRBV6-5; size: few; J: TRBJ1-5; CDR3: CASSYSRGGQPQHF; DNA: TGTGCCAGCAGTTACTCCAGGGGCGGTCAGCCCCAGCATTTT
length: 15; D: .; V: TRBV11-2; size: .; J: TRBJ1-1; CDR3: CASSLGTAQGGEAFF; DNA: TGTGCCAGCAGCTTAGGCACAGCCCAGGGTGGTGAAGCTTTCTTT